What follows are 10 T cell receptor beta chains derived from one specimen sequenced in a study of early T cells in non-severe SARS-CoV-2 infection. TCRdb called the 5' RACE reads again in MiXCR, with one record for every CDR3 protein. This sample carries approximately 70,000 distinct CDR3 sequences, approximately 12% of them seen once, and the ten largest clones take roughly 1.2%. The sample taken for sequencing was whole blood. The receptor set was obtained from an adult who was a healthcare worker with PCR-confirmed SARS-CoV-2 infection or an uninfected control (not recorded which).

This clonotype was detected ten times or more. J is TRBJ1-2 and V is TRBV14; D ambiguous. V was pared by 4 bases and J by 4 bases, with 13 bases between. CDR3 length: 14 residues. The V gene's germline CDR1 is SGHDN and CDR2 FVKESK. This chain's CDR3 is CASSRAGSPYGYTF. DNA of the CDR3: TGTGCCAGCAGCCGAGCCGGGAGCCCCTATGGCTACACCTTC.

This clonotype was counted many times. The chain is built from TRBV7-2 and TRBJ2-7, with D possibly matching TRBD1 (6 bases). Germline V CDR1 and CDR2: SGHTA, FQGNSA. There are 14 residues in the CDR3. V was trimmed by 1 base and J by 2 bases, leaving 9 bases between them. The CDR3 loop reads CASSLGTAAYEQYF. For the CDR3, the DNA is TGTGCCAGCAGCTTAGGGACAGCGGCCTACGAGCAGTACTTC.

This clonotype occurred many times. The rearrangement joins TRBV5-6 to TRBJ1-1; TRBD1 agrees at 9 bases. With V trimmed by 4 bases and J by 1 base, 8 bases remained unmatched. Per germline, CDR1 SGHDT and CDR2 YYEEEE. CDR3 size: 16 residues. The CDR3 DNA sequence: TGTGCCAGCAGCCACGGGACAGGGACAAAGAACACTGAAGCTTTCTTT. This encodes CASSHGTGTKNTEAFF.

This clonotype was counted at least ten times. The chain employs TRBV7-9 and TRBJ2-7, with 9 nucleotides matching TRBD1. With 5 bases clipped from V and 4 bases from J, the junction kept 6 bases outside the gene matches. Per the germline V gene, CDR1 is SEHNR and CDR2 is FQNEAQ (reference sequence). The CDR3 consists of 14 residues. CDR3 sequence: CASSTGTGMYEQYF. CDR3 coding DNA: TGTGCCAGCAGCACCGGGACAGGGATGTACGAGCAGTACTTC.

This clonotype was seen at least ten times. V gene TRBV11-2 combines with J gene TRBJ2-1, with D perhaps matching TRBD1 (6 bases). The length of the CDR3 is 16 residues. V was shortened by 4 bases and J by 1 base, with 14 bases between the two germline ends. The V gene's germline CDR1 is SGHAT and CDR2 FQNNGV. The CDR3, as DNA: TGTGCCAGCAGCTCTTTAGGGGGAGCTTCCTACAATGAGCAGTTCTTC. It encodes CASSSLGGASYNEQFF.

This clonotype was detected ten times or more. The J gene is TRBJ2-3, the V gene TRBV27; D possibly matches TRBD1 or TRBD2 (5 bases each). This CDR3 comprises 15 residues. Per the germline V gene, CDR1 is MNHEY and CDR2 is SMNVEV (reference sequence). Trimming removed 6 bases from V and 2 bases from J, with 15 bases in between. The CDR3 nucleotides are TGTGCCAGCAGCCTGTCGTGGGGGTACACAGATACGCAGTATTTT. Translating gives CASSLSWGYTDTQYF.

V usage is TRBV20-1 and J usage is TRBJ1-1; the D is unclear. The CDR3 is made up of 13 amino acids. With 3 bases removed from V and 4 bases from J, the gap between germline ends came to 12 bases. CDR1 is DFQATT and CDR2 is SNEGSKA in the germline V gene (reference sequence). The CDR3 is CSARSAPATEAFF. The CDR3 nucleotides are TGCAGTGCTAGGTCCGCCCCTGCCACTGAAGCTTTCTTT.

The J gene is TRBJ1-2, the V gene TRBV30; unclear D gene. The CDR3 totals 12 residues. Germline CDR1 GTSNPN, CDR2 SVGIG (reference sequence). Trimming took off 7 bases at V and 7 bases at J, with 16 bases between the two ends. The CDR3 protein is CASPRATFGYTF. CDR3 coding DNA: TGTGCCTCGCCCCGGGCCACTTTTGGCTACACCTTC.

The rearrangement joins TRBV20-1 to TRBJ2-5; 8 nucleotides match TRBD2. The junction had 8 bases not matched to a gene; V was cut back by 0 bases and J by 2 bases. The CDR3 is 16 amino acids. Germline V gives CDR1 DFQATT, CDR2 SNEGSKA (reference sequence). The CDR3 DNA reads TGCAGTGCTAGAGATCGGAACGGGGGGGCTCAAGAGACCCAGTACTTC. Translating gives CSARDRNGGAQETQYF.

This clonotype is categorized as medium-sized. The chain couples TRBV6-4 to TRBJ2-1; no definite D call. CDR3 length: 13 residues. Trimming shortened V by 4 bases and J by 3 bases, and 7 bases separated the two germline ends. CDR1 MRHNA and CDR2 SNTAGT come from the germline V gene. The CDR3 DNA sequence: TGTGCCAGCAGTGCAGGCGACTACAATGAGCAGTTCTTC. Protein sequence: CASSAGDYNEQFF.